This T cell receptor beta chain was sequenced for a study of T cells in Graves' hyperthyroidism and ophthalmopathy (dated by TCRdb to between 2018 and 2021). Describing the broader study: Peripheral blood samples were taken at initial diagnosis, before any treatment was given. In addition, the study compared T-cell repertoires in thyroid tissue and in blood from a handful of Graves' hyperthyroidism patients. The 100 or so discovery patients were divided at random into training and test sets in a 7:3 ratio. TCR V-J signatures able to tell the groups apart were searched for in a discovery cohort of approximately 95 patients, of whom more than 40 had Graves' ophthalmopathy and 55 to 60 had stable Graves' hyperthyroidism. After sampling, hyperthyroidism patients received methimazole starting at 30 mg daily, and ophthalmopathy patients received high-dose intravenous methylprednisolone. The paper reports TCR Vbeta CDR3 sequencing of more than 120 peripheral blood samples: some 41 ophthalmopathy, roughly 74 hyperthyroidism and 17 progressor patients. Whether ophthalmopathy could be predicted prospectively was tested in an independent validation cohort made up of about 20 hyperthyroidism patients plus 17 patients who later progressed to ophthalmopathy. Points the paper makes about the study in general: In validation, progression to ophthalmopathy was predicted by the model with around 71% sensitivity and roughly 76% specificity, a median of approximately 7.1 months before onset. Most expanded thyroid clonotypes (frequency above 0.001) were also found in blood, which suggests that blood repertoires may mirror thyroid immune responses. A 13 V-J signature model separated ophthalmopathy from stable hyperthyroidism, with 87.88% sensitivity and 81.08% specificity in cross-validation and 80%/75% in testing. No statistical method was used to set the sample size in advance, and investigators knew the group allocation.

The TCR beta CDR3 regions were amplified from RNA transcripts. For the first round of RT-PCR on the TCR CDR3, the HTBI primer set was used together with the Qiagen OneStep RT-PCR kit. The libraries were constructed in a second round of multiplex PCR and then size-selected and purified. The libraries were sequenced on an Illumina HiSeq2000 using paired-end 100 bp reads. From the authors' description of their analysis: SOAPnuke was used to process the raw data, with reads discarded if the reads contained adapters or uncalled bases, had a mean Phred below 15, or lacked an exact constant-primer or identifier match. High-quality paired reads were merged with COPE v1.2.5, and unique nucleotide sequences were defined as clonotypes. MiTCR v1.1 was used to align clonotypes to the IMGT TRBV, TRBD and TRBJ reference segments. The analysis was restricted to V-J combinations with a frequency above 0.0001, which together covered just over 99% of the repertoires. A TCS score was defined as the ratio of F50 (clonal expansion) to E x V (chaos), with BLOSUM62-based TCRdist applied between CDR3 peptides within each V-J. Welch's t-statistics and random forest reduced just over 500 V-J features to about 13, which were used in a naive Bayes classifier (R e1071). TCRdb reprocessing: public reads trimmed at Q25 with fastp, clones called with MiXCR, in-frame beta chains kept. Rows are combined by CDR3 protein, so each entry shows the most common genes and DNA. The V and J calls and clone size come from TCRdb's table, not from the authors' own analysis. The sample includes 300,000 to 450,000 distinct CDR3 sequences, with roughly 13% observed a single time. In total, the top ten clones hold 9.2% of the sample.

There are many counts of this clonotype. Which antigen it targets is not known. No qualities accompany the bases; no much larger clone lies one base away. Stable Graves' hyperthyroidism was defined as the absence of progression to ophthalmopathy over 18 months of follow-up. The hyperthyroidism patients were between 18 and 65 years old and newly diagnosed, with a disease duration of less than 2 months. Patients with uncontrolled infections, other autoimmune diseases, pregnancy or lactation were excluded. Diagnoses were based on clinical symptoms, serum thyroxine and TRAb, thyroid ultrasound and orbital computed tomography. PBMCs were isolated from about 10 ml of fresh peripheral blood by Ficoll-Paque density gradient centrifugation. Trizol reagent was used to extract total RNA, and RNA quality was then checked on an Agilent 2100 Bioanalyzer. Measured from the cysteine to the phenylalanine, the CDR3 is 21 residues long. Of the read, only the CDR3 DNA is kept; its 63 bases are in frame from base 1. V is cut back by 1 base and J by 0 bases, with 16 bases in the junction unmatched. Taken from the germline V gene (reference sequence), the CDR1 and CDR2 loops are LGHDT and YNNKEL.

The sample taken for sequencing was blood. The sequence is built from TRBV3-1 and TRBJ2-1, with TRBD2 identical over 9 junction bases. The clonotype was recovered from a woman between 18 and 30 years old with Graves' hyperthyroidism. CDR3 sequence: CASSQAYIRVSGGSSYNEQFF. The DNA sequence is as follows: TGTGCCAGCAGCCAAGCTTATATAAGGGTGAGCGGGGGGAGCTCCTACAATGAGCAGTTCTTC.